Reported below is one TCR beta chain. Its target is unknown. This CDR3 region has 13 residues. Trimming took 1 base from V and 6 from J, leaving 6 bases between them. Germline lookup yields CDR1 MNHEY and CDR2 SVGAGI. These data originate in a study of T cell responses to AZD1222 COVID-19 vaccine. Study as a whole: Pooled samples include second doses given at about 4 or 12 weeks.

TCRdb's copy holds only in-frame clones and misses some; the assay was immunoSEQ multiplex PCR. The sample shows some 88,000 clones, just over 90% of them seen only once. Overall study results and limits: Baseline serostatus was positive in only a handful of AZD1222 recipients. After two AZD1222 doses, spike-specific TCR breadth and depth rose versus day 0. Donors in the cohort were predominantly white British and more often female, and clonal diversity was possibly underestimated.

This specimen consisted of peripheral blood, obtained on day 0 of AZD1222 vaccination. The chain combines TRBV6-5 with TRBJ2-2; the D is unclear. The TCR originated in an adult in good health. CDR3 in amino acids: CASSYWVSGELFF. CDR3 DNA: TGTGCCAGCAGTTACTGGGTTTCCGGGGAGCTGTTTTTT.